This TCR beta chain is drawn from a study of T cell changes during pregnancy in multiple sclerosis. The data were produced by immunoSEQ multiplex PCR, yet TCRdb's version contains in-frame clones alone and is incomplete. The table lists approximately 52,000 clones, over 75% of them singletons, with 1% to 1.5% in the top ten. This CDR3 is built from 14 residues. The ends lost 6 bases at V and 8 bases at J; junction bases unmatched: 6. Germline values: CDR1 SEHNR, CDR2 FQNEAQ (reference sequence). The sample in question was CD4+ T cells from peripheral blood mononuclear cells, obtained in the second trimester of pregnancy. The TCR sequence derives from a female donor with multiple sclerosis, enrolled in a pregnancy study. The gene calls are TRBV7-9 and TRBJ1-4, with TRBD1 matching over 10 bases. The CDR3 DNA reads TGTGCCAGCAGTAGCCGGGACAGGGGCGAAAAACTGTTTTTT. Residues: CASSSRDRGEKLFF.